This T cell receptor beta chain was retrieved from a study of CD8+ T cells in alopecia areata. Study outcomes and limitations: Whether baseline CD8+ expansion is linked to response remains uncertain, given a single nonresponder. It was observed that many expanded lesional clones persisted in scalp and blood during tofacitinib.

Treatment described: oral pan-JAK inhibitor, 5-10 mg twice daily. RNA, once extracted, was reverse transcribed into cDNA for use as the sequencing template. The data were produced by immunoSEQ multiplex PCR, yet TCRdb's version contains in-frame clones alone and is incomplete. Of 150,000 to 200,000 clones in the sample, approximately 67% were seen once. A remark on this clone: Its antigen remains unidentified.

CDR3 length: 13 residues. From germline, CDR1 is SGHTA and CDR2 FQGNSA. The V gene lost 1 base and the J gene lost 7 bases, with 10 bases spanning the gap. Here the sequenced sample was CD4+ T cells sorted from blood, taken around week 49, from a patient treated with tofacitinib. V usage is TRBV7-2 and J usage is TRBJ1-2; D is uncertain. The sequence derives from a human donor with alopecia areata. For the CDR3, the DNA is TGTGCCAGCAGCTTAGTACAAGGGTCTGGCTACACCTTC. This codes for CASSLVQGSGYTF.